This TCR beta chain was retrieved from a study of shared clonotypes between healthy human individuals. Study conclusions and caveats: Rarefaction curves obtained for sorted subsets showed sequencing incomplete despite large depth.

Germline CDR1 reads SNHLY; CDR2 reads FYNNEI. V was shortened by 6 bases and J by 4 bases, with 10 bases between the two germline ends. The CDR3 is 13 amino acids. As to this clone: The antigen is not known.

Naivety among CD8 cells was defined by CD45RO negativity and positive CCR7 selection, thereby excluding terminally differentiated effector memory CD45RA+ cells. The study drew its donors from healthy HIV-negative adults without recent acute infections or vaccinations. Execution of the assay was at deep level. TCRdb's table, derived via immunoSEQ multiplex PCR, lists solely in-frame clones and lacks some. The table has hundreds of thousands of clones, about 96% seen once. The chain is built from TRBV2 and TRBJ1-5; D is undetermined. This clonotype originated in a woman aged 25 to 39 in good health. The sample comprised naive CD8+ T cells sorted from blood. CDR3 nucleotide sequence: TGTGCCAGCAGCATCCCAGGAAATCAGCCCCAGCATTTT. Its protein product is CASSIPGNQPQHF. The variable domain in full, completed from reference TRBV2 and TRBJ1-5, reads EPEVTQTPSHQVTQMGQEVILRCVPISNHLYFYWYRQILGQKVEFLVSFYNNEISEKSEIFDDQFSVERPDGSNFTLKIRSTKLEDSAMYFCASSIPGNQPQHFGDGTRLSIL.